These 32 T cell receptor beta chains were all obtained from the same sample, sequenced in a study of cytomegalovirus exposure and HLA in healthy donors. The PCR was carried out with 60 Vbeta primers and 13 Jbeta primers. TCRdb's table, derived via immunoSEQ multiplex PCR, lists solely in-frame clones and lacks some. The table shows roughly 170,000 clones, with 75% to 85% occurring only once. Sequencing was done on a sample of PBMCs. All receptors derive from a woman in her thirties in good health and CMV-seronegative.

The genes are TRBV18 and TRBJ1-1, with D possibly TRBD1 on 6 matching bases. CDR1 KGHSH and CDR2 LQKENI come from the germline V gene. The CDR3 spans 15 residues. With 2 bases removed from V and 0 bases from J, the gap between germline ends came to 10 bases. The CDR3 bases are TGTGCCAGCTCACCAATTACAGGGATGAACACTGAAGCTTTCTTT. It is translated as CASSPITGMNTEAFF.

The chain has TRBV28 and TRBJ1-3; no definite D call. Between the trimmed V and J ends, which lost 3 bases and 0 bases, there was a span of 9 bases. The CDR3 totals 15 residues. In germline, CDR1 is MDHEN, CDR2 SYDVKM. The CDR3 sequence is CASSFIRSSGNTIYF. Here the CDR3 DNA reads TGTGCCAGCAGTTTCATCCGGAGCTCTGGAAACACCATATATTTT.

The chain employs TRBV13 and TRBJ2-5, with 12 bases identical to TRBD1. In germline, CDR1 is PRHDT, CDR2 FYEKMQ (reference sequence). V shed 5 bases and J 5 bases; nucleotides not matched to a gene: 6. This CDR3 spans 15 amino acids. DNA of the CDR3: TGTGCCAGCAGCCCCCGGGACAGGGGGCCGGAGACCCAGTACTTC. Protein: CASSPRDRGPETQYF. The whole variable domain, filled in from reference TRBV13 and TRBJ2-5, reads AAGVIQSPRHLIKEKRETATLKCYPIPRHDTVYWYQQGPGQDPQFLISFYEKMQSDKGSIPDRFSAQQFSDYHSELNMSSLELGDSALYFCASSPRDRGPETQYFGPGTRLLVL.

V is TRBV11-2 and J is TRBJ2-7, with D hard to call. CDR1 and CDR2 from the germline V gene are SGHAT and FQNNGV. The CDR3 spans 13 residues. V dropped 0 bases and J dropped 0 bases, with 3 bases sitting between them. The CDR3 region has the DNA TGTGCCAGCAGCTTAGACGGCTCCTACGAGCAGTACTTC. This gives the protein CASSLDGSYEQYF.

The chain links TRBV7-2 to TRBJ2-5, with TRBD2 as a possible D gene (6 bases). There are 15 residues in the CDR3. CDR1 and CDR2 from the germline V gene are SGHTA and FQGNSA. V was trimmed by 1 base and J by 5 bases, leaving 14 bases between them. In DNA, the CDR3 is TGTGCCAGCAGCTTAGTGGCCAGGGAGGCGGAGACCCAGTACTTC. Protein sequence: CASSLVAREAETQYF. The variable domain in full, completed from reference TRBV7-2 and TRBJ2-5, reads GAGVSQSPSNKVTEKGKDVELRCDPISGHTALYWYRQSLGQGLEFLIYFQGNSAPDKSGLPSDRFSAERTGGSVSTLTIQRTQQEDSAVYLCASSLVAREAETQYFGPGTRLLVL.

This chain links TRBV6-4 with TRBJ2-3, with TRBD2 identical over 10 bases. The CDR3 runs to 18 residues. Germline CDR1 and CDR2: MRHNA and SNTAGT. V was clipped by 0 bases and J by 2 bases; unmatched bases: 8. The CDR3, as DNA: TGTGCCAGCAGTGACTCGGCTAGCGGGGGCCAGGACACAGATACGCAGTATTTT. Translation gives CASSDSASGGQDTDTQYF.

The V call is TRBV7-2, the J call TRBJ2-7, with 7 positions matching TRBD2. Trimming removed 1 base from V and 7 bases from J; junction bases left unmatched: 7. Germline V CDR1 and CDR2: SGHTA, FQGNSA. The length of the CDR3 is 14 residues. The CDR3 reads CASSLVHQGGEQYF. CDR3 nucleotides: TGTGCCAGCAGCTTAGTACACCAGGGAGGGGAGCAGTACTTC.

This rearrangement joins TRBV4-1 to TRBJ1-3; 10 positions match TRBD1. Trimming removed 1 base from V and 1 base from J; junction bases left unmatched: 4. Germline V gene data show CDR1 as MGHRA and CDR2 as YSYEKL. The CDR3 length is 17 residues. CDR3 coding DNA: TGCGCCAGCAGCCAAGGGGACAGGGGAATTTCTGGAAACACCATATATTTT. Protein product: CASSQGDRGISGNTIYF.

This clone occurred once. This chain links TRBV27 with TRBJ2-7; 8 positions match TRBD2. CDR3 length: 16 residues. Unmatched junction bases numbered 12, after V lost 6 bases and J lost 2 bases. Germline V lookup: CDR1 MNHEY, CDR2 SMNVEV (reference sequence). DNA for the CDR3: TGTGCCAGCAGCCCCAGAGGGGCGGGAGGAGCCTACGAGCAGTACTTC. Protein sequence: CASSPRGAGGAYEQYF.

On this clone itself: Compared with germline, one end of the junction differs, possibly owing to a read error. The chain is built from TRBV11-2 and TRBJ2-7, with 8 bases aligning to TRBD1. CDR1 and CDR2 from the germline V gene are SGHAT and FQNNGV. This CDR3 has 13 residues. The CDR3 loop is CASSLFLSGGGNF. The CDR3 DNA reads as TGTGCCAGCAGCTTATTTCTATCAGGGGGCGGGAACTTC. Using reference TRBV11-2 and TRBJ2-7 for the parts outside the CDR3, the full variable domain is EAGVAQSPRYKIIEKRQSVAFWCNPISGHATLYWYQQILGQGPKLLIQFQNNGVVDDSQLPKDRFSAERLKGVDSTLKIQPAKLEDSAVYLCASSLFLSGGGNFGPGTRLTVT.

This clone occurred once. The chain links TRBV11-2 to TRBJ2-7, with 7 bases aligning to TRBD1. J was trimmed by 2 bases and V by 8 bases; bases with no gene match: 6. Germline CDR1 is SGHAT and CDR2 is FQNNGV. The CDR3 runs 13 residues. The CDR3: CASHPDRAYEQYF. The DNA of the CDR3 is TGTGCCAGCCACCCCGACAGGGCCTACGAGCAGTACTTC.

V and J are TRBV6-5 and TRBJ2-7; 8 nucleotides agree with TRBD1. Germline-derived CDR1 and CDR2 are MNHEY and SVGAGI. This CDR3 spans 15 amino acids. The trim removed 5 bases at V and 7 bases at J, leaving 13 bases unmatched. In nucleotides, the CDR3 is TGTGCCAGCAGTGCGGACCGACTTACAGGGGGAGAGCAGTACTTC. Translated, it gives CASSADRLTGGEQYF.

The chain employs TRBV7-2 and TRBJ2-1; TRBD1 agrees at 7 bases. Trimming at V came to 1 base and at J to 1 base, leaving 7 bases not matched to a gene. This CDR3 spans 17 amino acids. The germline CDR1 and CDR2 sequences are SGHTA and FQGNSA. The CDR3 is CASSLEGTAFSYNEQFF. CDR3 DNA: TGTGCCAGCAGCTTAGAGGGGACAGCATTTTCCTACAATGAGCAGTTCTTC.

This chain uses TRBV6-1 with TRBJ2-3; the match to TRBD2 covers 7 bases. The germline V gene has CDR1 MNHNS and CDR2 SASEGT. Trimming cost V 2 bases and J 0 bases; bases outside gene matches: 2. The CDR3 consists of 15 residues. Here the CDR3 DNA reads TGTGCCAGCAGTGAATGGGGGGGGAGCACAGATACGCAGTATTTT. It yields the protein CASSEWGGSTDTQYF.

The chain has TRBV5-1 and TRBJ2-3; weak D call: TRBD1 (7 bases). Looked up from germline, CDR1 is SGHRS and CDR2 is YFSETQ. The germline V and J ends were trimmed by 7 bases and 2 bases, with 17 bases remaining between them. The CDR3 is made up of 15 amino acids. CDR3 region: CASAVGRGATDTQYF. The DNA for the CDR3 is TGCGCCAGCGCCGTCGGCAGGGGGGCCACAGATACGCAGTATTTT.

This chain connects TRBV1 to TRBJ2-3; TRBD2 was called by the table and not checked on the DNA. TRBV1 is classified as a pseudogene. The CDR3 contains 14 residues. The CDR3 DNA is TGCACCAGCAGCCCAGCGGGCAGCACAGATACGCAGTATTTT. Encoded protein: CTSSPAGSTDTQYF.

The chain carries TRBV25-1 and TRBJ2-1; D not resolved. The V and J ends lost 5 bases and 7 bases respectively, with 6 bases between them. The CDR3 consists of 11 residues. Germline V gene lookup returns CDR1 MGHDK and CDR2 SYGVNS. In DNA form, the CDR3 reads TGTGCCAGCAGTCCACTGAATGAGCAGTTCTTC. Amino acid sequence: CASSPLNEQFF.

V and J are TRBV9 and TRBJ2-7; maybe TRBD2 (6 bases). The germline V and J ends were trimmed by 0 bases and 3 bases, with 13 bases remaining between them. Per germline, CDR1 SGDLS and CDR2 YYNGEE. The CDR3 covers 15 residues. This CDR3 reads CASSVGLGGYYEQYF. The CDR3, as DNA: TGTGCCAGCAGCGTAGGACTAGGAGGGTACTACGAGCAGTACTTC.

The J gene is TRBJ1-4, the V gene TRBV11-2, with D uncertain. Trimming pared 6 bases from V and 0 bases from J, leaving 11 bases between. The length of the CDR3 is 15 residues. Germline V gene lookup returns CDR1 SGHAT and CDR2 FQNNGV. DNA for the CDR3: TGTGCCAGCAGGACTATGGACGCAACTAATGAAAAACTGTTTTTT. This gives the protein CASRTMDATNEKLFF.

V gene TRBV4-3 combines with J gene TRBJ1-5, with D unclear. CDR3 length equals 15 residues. Germline V gene lookup returns CDR1 LGHNA and CDR2 YSLEER. V gave up 0 bases and J gave up 2 bases, with 8 bases separating them. CDR3 nucleotides: TGCGCCAGCAGCCAAGATACCGGGGGCAATCAGCCCCAGCATTTT. It is translated as CASSQDTGGNQPQHF.

Concerning this clone: The junction shows a germline mismatch at one end, possibly a read error. V usage is TRBV7-9 and J usage is TRBJ1-6; TRBD1 agrees at 7 bases. Germline CDR1 SEHNR, CDR2 FQNEAQ (reference sequence). The CDR3 is made up of 17 amino acids. CDR3 DNA: TGTTCCAGCAGCTTGCAAGGCGCGGGACAGTATAATTCACCCCTCCACTTT. Residues: CSSSLQGAGQYNSPLHF. The variable domain in full, completed from reference TRBV7-9 and TRBJ1-6, reads DTGVSQNPRHKITKRGQNVTFRCDPISEHNRLYWYRQTLGQGPEFLTYFQNEAQLEKSRLLSDRFSAERPKGSFSTLEIQRTEQGDSAMYLCSSSLQGAGQYNSPLHFGNGTRLTVT.

The chain recombines TRBV9 with TRBJ2-2, with TRBD1 as a possible D gene (6 bases). V dropped 3 bases and J dropped 5 bases, with 17 bases sitting between them. Germline loops: CDR1 SGDLS, CDR2 YYNGEE. CDR3 length: 16 residues. CDR3 sequence reads: CASSAPVNDRTGELFF. CDR3 sequence (DNA): TGTGCCAGCAGCGCCCCCGTTAACGACAGGACCGGGGAGCTGTTTTTT.

The DNA of the CDR3 is TGTGCCAGCAGTGTAATAGGCGGTGTGAACACCGGGGAGCTGTTTTTT. Translated: CASSVIGGVNTGELFF. The chain couples TRBV25-1 to TRBJ2-2; D gene ambiguous. Germline assignment: CDR1 MGHDK and CDR2 SYGVNS. CDR3 length: 16 amino acids. Trimming took off 4 bases at V and 1 base at J, with 13 bases between the two ends. The variable domain in full, completed from reference TRBV25-1 and TRBJ2-2, reads EADIYQTPRYLVIGTGKKITLECSQTMGHDKMYWYQQDPGMELHLIHYSYGVNSTEKGDLSSESTVSRIRTEHFPLTLESARPSHTSQYLCASSVIGGVNTGELFFGEGSRLTVL.

This chain connects TRBV4-3 to TRBJ1-1, with TRBD1 matching over 8 bases. Per the germline V gene, CDR1 is LGHNA and CDR2 is YSLEER. The CDR3 extends over 15 amino acids. Trimming removed 0 bases from V and 4 bases from J; junction bases left unmatched: 4. CDR3 region: CASSQDGTGGTEAFF. CDR3 nucleotide sequence: TGCGCCAGCAGCCAAGATGGAACAGGGGGCACTGAAGCTTTCTTT.

The CDR3 DNA sequence: TGTGCCAGCAGTCCACAGGAGCTGAACACTGAAGCTTTCTTT. It yields the protein CASSPQELNTEAFF. The chain employs TRBV27 and TRBJ1-1; D might be TRBD1 (5 bases). The CDR3 extends over 14 amino acids. CDR1 is MNHEY, CDR2 SMNVEV, per germline (reference sequence). The V and J ends lost 5 bases and 0 bases respectively, with 10 bases between them.

The chain has TRBV28 and TRBJ2-2; TRBD1 matches 7 bases. This CDR3 region has 16 residues. With V trimmed by 4 bases and J by 5 bases, 10 bases remained unmatched. CDR1 is MDHEN, CDR2 SYDVKM, per germline. CDR3 sequence reads: CASSSPGGIGTGELFF. The CDR3 nucleotides are TGTGCCAGCAGTTCTCCAGGGGGAATCGGTACCGGGGAGCTGTTTTTT.

The J gene is TRBJ2-5, the V gene TRBV5-4, with TRBD2 as a possible D gene (5 bases). V dropped 1 base and J dropped 5 bases, with 9 bases sitting between them. The CDR3 has 13 amino acids. Germline-derived CDR1 and CDR2 are SGHNT and YYREEE (reference sequence). CDR3 nucleotide sequence: TGTGCCAGCAGCTTGTCCGGGGTGGAGACCCAGTACTTC. Protein product: CASSLSGVETQYF.

The chain recombines TRBV5-1 with TRBJ1-4, with 7 bases aligning to TRBD1. With V trimmed by 0 bases and J by 6 bases, 5 bases remained unmatched. From germline, CDR1 is SGHRS and CDR2 YFSETQ. The CDR3 runs to 15 residues. The CDR3 nucleotides read TGCGCCAGCAGCTTGGCCGAGACAGGGTATGAAAAACTGTTTTTT. This translates into CASSLAETGYEKLFF.

The chain is built from TRBV27 and TRBJ2-5, with 7 bases lining up with TRBD1. In germline, CDR1 is MNHEY, CDR2 SMNVEV (reference sequence). CDR3 length: 15 residues. The ends lost 6 bases at V and 4 bases at J; junction bases unmatched: 11. As DNA, the CDR3 is TGTGCCAGCAGCCCCCAGACAGGGACACGAGAGACCCAGTACTTC. Its translation: CASSPQTGTRETQYF.

This clone was found a few times. The sample carries other DNA sequences with the same CDR3. The chain combines TRBV18 with TRBJ2-3; 12 positions agree with TRBD2. Losses at the gene ends were 3 bases for V and 2 bases for J; bases not matched to a gene: 3. This CDR3 contains 16 residues. Germline CDR1 reads KGHSH; CDR2 reads LQKENI. CDR3 coding DNA: TGTGCCAGCTCACCCGGACTAGCGGGGTTCACAGATACGCAGTATTTT. Translation gives CASSPGLAGFTDTQYF.

The chain joins TRBV5-1 to TRBJ1-1; 11 positions agree with TRBD1. Losses at the gene ends were 6 bases for V and 5 bases for J; bases not matched to a gene: 9. Germline values: CDR1 SGHRS, CDR2 YFSETQ. The length of the CDR3 is 15 residues. CDR3 coding DNA: TGCGCCAGCACCCACCTCGGGACAGGGGGTACTGAAGCTTTCTTT. Protein sequence: CASTHLGTGGTEAFF.

This chain connects TRBV5-4 to TRBJ1-1; D might be TRBD1 (6 bases). The V gene's germline CDR1 is SGHNT and CDR2 YYREEE (reference sequence). CDR3 length: 16 residues. V was trimmed by 2 bases and J by 1 base, leaving 15 bases between them. CDR3 coding DNA: TGTGCCAGCAGCTTAGTACCGGGACAACCGAACACTGAAGCTTTCTTT. Translated: CASSLVPGQPNTEAFF.